The next 20 T cell receptor beta chains were all read from a single sample in a study of T-cell memory formation after mild COVID-19. TCRdb re-derived calls from the 5' RACE reads in MiXCR, one entry per CDR3 protein. Found here are approximately 150,000 distinct CDR3 sequences, 10% to 15% of them singletons; the top ten hold more than 3%. Sequences were obtained from PBMCs or a T cell subset sorted from them (not recorded which). These receptors originate from a man between 18 and 35 years old who had mild COVID-19 (a few samples of this study predate the infection). Cell type and time point are not known.

The CDR3 DNA is TGCAGTGCGGGTTCCCCGTTGGGGGTGAACACTGAAGCTTTCTTT. Its protein is CSAGSPLGVNTEAFF. The chain combines TRBV20-1 with TRBJ1-1; weak D call: TRBD1 (5 bases). The CDR3 contains 15 residues. The V gene lost 6 bases and the J gene lost 0 bases, with 17 bases spanning the gap. The germline V gene has CDR1 DFQATT and CDR2 SNEGSKA (reference sequence).

This clonotype showed up just a few times. The chain joins TRBV12-3 or TRBV12-4 to TRBJ1-2; TRBD1 might be the D (5 bases). The ends were cut back, 3 bases at V and 7 bases at J, with 9 bases in the middle. The CDR3 is 12 residues long. CDR3 in DNA: TGTGCCAGCAGTTTGATCAGGGCTGGCTACACCTTC. Its protein product is CASSLIRAGYTF.

This clonotype was recorded a few times. The chain is built from TRBV20-1 and TRBJ2-3; D is tentatively TRBD1 or TRBD2 (7 bases each). Between the trimmed V and J ends, which lost 8 bases and 1 base, there was a span of 10 bases. The germline V gene has CDR1 DFQATT and CDR2 SNEGSKA (reference sequence). The CDR3 has 12 residues. The CDR3 region is CSPGGGTDTQYF. The CDR3 DNA reads TGCAGTCCAGGGGGGGGCACAGATACGCAGTATTTT.

V and J are TRBV11-2 and TRBJ1-1; a weak D match, TRBD1 (6 bases). CDR1 SGHAT and CDR2 FQNNGV come from the germline V gene. V gave up 3 bases and J gave up 1 base, with 12 bases separating them. The CDR3 contains 15 residues. CDR3 sequence: CASSFRGLGNTEAFF. Written as DNA, the CDR3 is TGTGCCAGCAGCTTTCGGGGGCTGGGGAACACTGAAGCTTTCTTT.

In this sample, this clonotype turned up a few times. The J gene is TRBJ2-2, the V gene TRBV6-2 or TRBV6-3; D not resolved. Trimming took 1 base from V and 5 from J, leaving 5 bases between them. The CDR3 is 13 residues long. The germline V gene encodes CDR1 MNHEY and CDR2 SVGEGT. The CDR3 bases are TGTGCCAGCAGTTACTTTGGAACCGGGGAGCTGTTTTTT. It encodes CASSYFGTGELFF.

The chain combines TRBV5-6 with TRBJ2-4, with TRBD2 matching over 11 bases. The V gene end was trimmed by 0 bases and the J gene end by 7 bases; junction bases not matched to a gene: 9. The CDR3 totals 17 residues. Germline assignment: CDR1 SGHDT and CDR2 YYEEEE. The CDR3 region is CASSLAGLAGGRNIQYF. In DNA, the CDR3 is TGTGCCAGCAGCTTGGCTGGGCTAGCGGGGGGTCGGAACATTCAGTACTTC. Full variable domain (remainder filled in from reference TRBV5-6 and TRBJ2-4): DAGVTQSPTHLIKTRGQQVTLRCSPKSGHDTVSWYQQALGQGPQFIFQYYEEEERQRGNFPDRFSGHQFPNYSSELNVNALLLGDSALYLCASSLAGLAGGRNIQYFGAGTRLSVL.

This chain uses TRBV10-3 with TRBJ2-7, with TRBD1 identical over 8 bases. The V segment lost 9 bases and the J segment 7 bases; nucleotides outside the gene matches: 8. There are 12 residues in the CDR3. Germline CDR1 reads ENHRY; CDR2 reads SYGVKD. The CDR3 nucleotides are TGTGCCATAGCAGGGGGCTCGGGGGAGCAGTACTTC. It specifies CAIAGGSGEQYF.

This clonotype was detected a few times. The chain combines TRBV4-1 with TRBJ1-2, with a tentative D call TRBD1 (6 bases). Trimming cost V 2 bases and J 8 bases, with 18 bases left between them. The germline gives CDR1 MGHRA, CDR2 YSYEKL. The CDR3 sequence is 15 residues long. The CDR3 sequence: CASSQQTRGQQGYTF. CDR3 nucleotides: TGCGCCAGCAGCCAACAAACAAGGGGACAACAGGGCTACACCTTC.

This clonotype has more than one count but fewer than ten. J is TRBJ2-7 and V is TRBV6-2 or TRBV6-3; 7 bases match TRBD2. J was trimmed by 6 bases and V by 4 bases; bases with no gene match: 6. Germline V CDR1 and CDR2: MNHEY, SVGEGT. The CDR3 consists of 13 residues. CDR3 coding DNA: TGTGCCAGCAGTTGGCGGGGAGGGGTCGAGCAGTACTTC. Residues: CASSWRGGVEQYF.

This clonotype was seen ten or more times. The CDR3 loop is CASSLGLAMQTQYF. CDR3 DNA: TGTGCCAGCAGCTTAGGCCTAGCGATGCAGACCCAGTACTTC. V is TRBV7-2 and J is TRBJ2-5, with D possibly matching TRBD2 (6 bases). The CDR3 loop spans 14 amino acids. Trimming cost V 1 base and J 6 bases, with 12 bases left between them. Germline CDR1 SGHTA, CDR2 FQGNSA.

This clonotype was detected only a few times. The V gene is TRBV20-1, the J gene TRBJ1-2; TRBD1 might be the D (5 bases). The CDR3 covers 12 residues. Per germline, CDR1 DFQATT and CDR2 SNEGSKA (reference sequence). The V and J ends lost 3 bases and 5 bases respectively, with 10 bases between them. The CDR3 coding sequence is TGCAGTGCTAGTGAGACAGTGTATGGCTACACCTTC. It specifies CSASETVYGYTF.

V is TRBV6-2 or TRBV6-3 and J is TRBJ2-7, with 7 bases that match TRBD1. This CDR3 is 17 amino acids long. Germline V gene sequence: CDR1 MNHEY, CDR2 SVGEGT. As DNA, the CDR3 is TGTTCCCAAGGGGGCAGAAGTCCGGGGAGCCCGGACCACGAGCAGTACTTC. This translates into CSQGGRSPGSPDHEQYF.

The chain joins TRBV4-1 to TRBJ1-1; TRBD1 matches 9 bases. The CDR3 runs to 15 residues. V lost 4 bases and J lost 7; bases outside the gene matches: 10. CDR1 and CDR2 from the germline V gene are MGHRA and YSYEKL. The CDR3 spells CASSLTETGGGEAFF. In DNA form, the CDR3 reads TGCGCCAGCAGCCTGACGGAGACAGGGGGGGGTGAAGCTTTCTTT.

J is TRBJ1-4 and V is TRBV14; no definite D call. With 4 bases removed from V and 8 bases from J, the gap between germline ends came to 14 bases. The CDR3 has 14 amino acids. Per the germline V gene, CDR1 is SGHDN and CDR2 is FVKESK. CDR3 DNA sequence: TGTGCCAGCAGCCCCAATCTCGGCCAAGAAAAACTGTTTTTT. It encodes CASSPNLGQEKLFF. Full variable domain (remainder filled in from reference TRBV14 and TRBJ1-4): EAGVTQFPSHSVIEKGQTVTLRCDPISGHDNLYWYRRVMGKEIKFLLHFVKESKQDESGMPNNRFLAERTGGTYSTLKVQPAELEDSGVYFCASSPNLGQEKLFFGSGTQLSVL.

The chain employs TRBV7-3 and TRBJ2-1; D is unclear. The germline V gene encodes CDR1 SGHTA and CDR2 FQGTGA. The CDR3 has 12 residues. V was shortened by 2 bases and J by 10 bases, with 9 bases between the two germline ends. CDR3 DNA: TGTGCCAGCAGCTTACTGACAATCGAGCAGTTCTTC. Its translation: CASSLLTIEQFF.

Concerning this clonotype itself: Relative to the germline gene, one junction end is altered; a read error may explain this. The CDR3 DNA follows: TGCGCCAGCAGTTTGGACGGGGAGTCACGGCGGGGCTACACCTTC. This sequence encodes CASSLDGESRRGYTF. The chain recombines TRBV5-1 with TRBJ1-2; D remains ambiguous. Germline V gene sequence: CDR1 SGHRS, CDR2 YFSETQ. This CDR3 spans 15 amino acids. The variable domain in full, completed from reference TRBV5-1 and TRBJ1-2, reads KAGVTQTPRYLIKTRGQQVTLSCSPISGHRSVSWYQQTPGQGLQFLFEYFSETQRNKGNFPGRFSGRQFSNSRSEMNVSTLELGDSALYLCASSLDGESRRGYTFGSGTRLTVV.

This chain's CDR3 is CASSSQDGTEAFF. The DNA of the CDR3 is TGTGCCAGCAGCTCCCAGGACGGCACTGAAGCTTTCTTT. The genes are TRBV7-2 and TRBJ1-1; the D is unclear. The V gene's germline CDR1 is SGHTA and CDR2 FQGNSA. This CDR3 spans 13 amino acids. Trimming stripped 4 bases from V and 4 bases from J, with 10 bases between.

This clonotype has only a few counts. The chain couples TRBV11-2 to TRBJ2-5, with D hard to call. CDR1 is SGHAT and CDR2 is FQNNGV in the germline V gene. The CDR3 consists of 16 residues. Trimming shortened V by 4 bases and J by 5 bases, and 20 bases separated the two germline ends. The CDR3, as DNA: TGTGCCAGCAGCTCATGGGCTGGCGCTTTAGGGGAGACCCAGTACTTC. Protein product: CASSSWAGALGETQYF.

This clonotype was seen more than once but under ten times. The V call is TRBV27, the J call TRBJ2-1; 8 positions agree with TRBD1. The CDR3 has 15 residues. Germline V gene sequence: CDR1 MNHEY, CDR2 SMNVEV (reference sequence). Trimming took 6 bases from V and 4 from J; bases not matched to a gene: 8. As DNA, the CDR3 is TGTGCCAGCAGCCTCCAGGGGGCGCAGTACAATGAGCAGTTCTTC. Translated, it gives CASSLQGAQYNEQFF.

This clonotype appeared a few times. The chain has TRBV7-2 and TRBJ2-5; D might be TRBD2 (8 bases). Germline CDR1 and CDR2: SGHTA and FQGNSA. The CDR3 contains 14 residues. V was cut by 5 bases and J by 5 bases, with 15 bases left in between. In DNA form, the CDR3 reads TGTGCCAGCAGCCCCGGGAGGGGGCGGGAGACCCAGTACTTC. It translates to CASSPGRGRETQYF.